A selection of T cell receptor beta chains follows, all from one sample in a study of blood T cell repertoires in COVID-19. This table comes from immunoSEQ multiplex PCR, and its TCRdb copy is limited to in-frame clones, with some not included. The repertoire consists of about 140,000 clones, with more than 60% occurring once and the leading ten covering roughly 8.9%. Sequencing was done on a sample of peripheral blood. The receptors were sampled from a woman in her forties or fifties with active or convalescent COVID-19. Each CDR3 is given with its conserved first and last residue. A D gene is named only where the DNA matches it firmly. Only part of the rows carry a size: once, few, many, or a class if the clone is expanded.

V gene: TRBV4-3
D gene: -
clone size: few
J gene: TRBJ1-1
CDR3 protein: CASSQDLEGGNTEAFF
CDR3 DNA: TGCGCCAGCAGCCAAGATCTGGAGGGAGGGAACACTGAAGCTTTCTTT

V gene: TRBV18
D gene: -
clone size: -
J gene: TRBJ2-2
CDR3 protein: CASSPTTGRNTGELFF
CDR3 DNA: TGTGCCAGCTCACCAACGACAGGCCGGAACACCGGGGAGCTGTTTTTT

V gene: TRBV5-4
D gene: TRBD2
clone size: -
J gene: TRBJ2-1
CDR3 protein: CASSLDTSGYNEQFF
CDR3 DNA: TGTGCCAGCAGCTTGGACACTAGCGGATACAATGAGCAGTTCTTC

V gene: TRBV21-1
D gene: -
clone size: -
J gene: TRBJ1-2
CDR3 protein: CASSRANYGYTF
CDR3 DNA: TGTGCCAGCAGTCGAGCTAACTATGGCTACACCTTC

V gene: TRBV5-3
D gene: TRBD2
clone size: many
J gene: TRBJ2-2
CDR3 protein: CARSFGSGVMNTGELFF
CDR3 DNA: TGTGCCAGAAGCTTCGGTAGCGGGGTCATGAACACCGGGGAGCTGTTTTTT

V gene: TRBV5-1
D gene: TRBD1
clone size: -
J gene: TRBJ1-6
CDR3 protein: CASSLTGGNYNSPLHF
CDR3 DNA: TGCGCCAGCAGCTTGACAGGGGGGAACTATAATTCACCCCTCCACTTT

V gene: TRBV12-3/TRBV12-4
D gene: -
clone size: -
J gene: TRBJ2-2
CDR3 protein: CASTATGELFF
CDR3 DNA: TGTGCCAGCACCGCGACCGGGGAGCTGTTTTTT

V gene: TRBV29-1
D gene: -
clone size: few
J gene: TRBJ1-3
CDR3 protein: CSVGAGISGNTIYF
CDR3 DNA: TGCAGCGTTGGGGCAGGCATCTCTGGAAACACCATATATTTT

V gene: TRBV5-1
D gene: -
clone size: -
J gene: TRBJ1-2
CDR3 protein: CASSEDSYYGYTF
CDR3 DNA: TGCGCCAGCAGCGAGGACAGCTACTATGGCTACACCTTC

V gene: TRBV5-1
D gene: TRBD1
clone size: -
J gene: TRBJ1-2
CDR3 protein: CASSSDRVNDGYTF
CDR3 DNA: TGCGCCAGCAGCTCCGACAGGGTGAATGACGGCTACACCTTC

V gene: TRBV9
D gene: TRBD2
clone size: -
J gene: TRBJ2-3
CDR3 protein: CASSVEGTRGGAADTQYF
CDR3 DNA: TGTGCCAGCAGCGTAGAGGGGACACGGGGGGGGGCTGCAGATACGCAGTATTTT

V gene: TRBV19
D gene: -
clone size: -
J gene: TRBJ1-5
CDR3 protein: CASSIRQGLSNQPQHF
CDR3 DNA: TGTGCCAGTAGTATACGGCAGGGGCTGAGCAATCAGCCCCAGCATTTT

V gene: TRBV4-2
D gene: -
clone size: -
J gene: TRBJ1-5
CDR3 protein: CASSQEGLRGGQPQHF
CDR3 DNA: TGTGCCAGCAGCCAAGAGGGGCTAAGGGGTGGTCAGCCCCAGCATTTT

V gene: TRBV7-2
D gene: -
clone size: once
J gene: TRBJ2-7
CDR3 protein: CASSYDFSREQYF
CDR3 DNA: TGTGCCAGCAGTTACGACTTCAGCCGCGAGCAGTACTTC

V gene: TRBV21-1
D gene: -
clone size: -
J gene: TRBJ2-3
CDR3 protein: CASSLHKPSGRAEGQTDTQYF
CDR3 DNA: TGTGCCAGCAGCCTACACAAACCTAGCGGGAGGGCCGAGGGGCAAACAGATACGCAGTATTTT

V gene: TRBV19
D gene: TRBD1
clone size: few
J gene: TRBJ2-1
CDR3 protein: CASSGARQGLYNEQFF
CDR3 DNA: TGTGCCAGTAGTGGGGCGAGACAGGGCCTTTACAATGAGCAGTTCTTC

V gene: TRBV6-6
D gene: TRBD1
clone size: -
J gene: TRBJ2-7
CDR3 protein: CASRRTGDAEQYF
CDR3 DNA: TGTGCCAGCAGGAGGACAGGGGACGCGGAGCAGTACTTC

V gene: TRBV28
D gene: TRBD2
clone size: -
J gene: TRBJ2-5
CDR3 protein: CASSFPASGQETQYF
CDR3 DNA: TGTGCCAGCAGTTTCCCCGCTAGCGGACAAGAGACCCAGTACTTC

V gene: TRBV6-5
D gene: -
clone size: once
J gene: TRBJ1-4
CDR3 protein: CASSLRAGRDEKLFF
CDR3 DNA: TGTGCCAGCTCCTTAAGAGCAGGGAGGGATGAAAAACTGTTTTTT

V gene: TRBV4-1
D gene: -
clone size: -
J gene: TRBJ2-5
CDR3 protein: CASSQEAKTQYF
CDR3 DNA: TGCGCCAGCAGCCAAGAAGCAAAGACCCAGTACTTC

V gene: TRBV7-9
D gene: -
clone size: -
J gene: TRBJ2-5
CDR3 protein: CASSLAQGTQYF
CDR3 DNA: TGTGCCAGCAGCTTAGCGCAGGGGACCCAGTACTTC

V gene: TRBV7-2
D gene: TRBD2
clone size: -
J gene: TRBJ2-1
CDR3 protein: CASSSFPKPTSGGDNEQFF
CDR3 DNA: TGTGCCAGCAGCTCATTCCCCAAACCAACTAGCGGGGGGGACAATGAGCAGTTCTTC

V gene: TRBV3-1/TRBV3-2
D gene: -
clone size: once
J gene: TRBJ1-1
CDR3 protein: CAAGSYTEAFF
CDR3 DNA: TGTGCCGCCGGTAGTTACACTGAAGCTTTCTTT

V gene: TRBV12-3/TRBV12-4
D gene: -
clone size: many
J gene: TRBJ2-2
CDR3 protein: CATRPGTGELFF
CDR3 DNA: TGTGCCACCAGGCCCGGCACCGGGGAGCTGTTTTTT

V gene: TRBV27
D gene: -
clone size: -
J gene: TRBJ1-3
CDR3 protein: CASSVPLSRNTIYF
CDR3 DNA: TGTGCCAGCAGTGTCCCGCTTTCTAGAAACACCATATATTTT

V gene: TRBV13
D gene: -
clone size: -
J gene: TRBJ1-1
CDR3 protein: CASSLGRGGANEAFF
CDR3 DNA: TGTGCCAGCAGCTTAGGCCGCGGGGGGGCAAATGAAGCTTTCTTT

V gene: TRBV13
D gene: TRBD2
clone size: -
J gene: TRBJ2-3
CDR3 protein: CASSTPLAGGADTQYF
CDR3 DNA: TGTGCCAGCAGCACGCCGCTAGCGGGGGGGGCAGATACGCAGTATTTT

V gene: TRBV3-1/TRBV3-2
D gene: -
clone size: -
J gene: TRBJ1-1
CDR3 protein: CASSQDQGRSEAFF
CDR3 DNA: TGTGCCAGCAGCCAAGACCAGGGTAGGTCTGAAGCTTTCTTT

V gene: TRBV21-1
D gene: -
clone size: -
J gene: TRBJ1-5
CDR3 protein: CASSRDRGWVSQPQHF
CDR3 DNA: TGTGCCAGCAGCCGGGACAGGGGTTGGGTAAGTCAGCCCCAGCATTTT

V gene: TRBV25-1
D gene: -
clone size: -
J gene: TRBJ2-3
CDR3 protein: CASSELSAGSTDTQYF
CDR3 DNA: TGTGCCAGCAGTGAATTATCGGCAGGGAGCACAGATACGCAGTATTTT

V gene: TRBV30
D gene: TRBD1
clone size: -
J gene: TRBJ1-5
CDR3 protein: CAWSVGGQGRQPQHF
CDR3 DNA: TGTGCCTGGAGTGTGGGGGGACAGGGGCGTCAGCCCCAGCATTTT

V gene: TRBV5-5
D gene: TRBD1
clone size: -
J gene: TRBJ1-1
CDR3 protein: CASSFGTVEAFF
CDR3 DNA: TGTGCCAGCAGCTTCGGGACAGTTGAAGCTTTCTTT

V gene: TRBV19
D gene: TRBD1
clone size: -
J gene: TRBJ2-7
CDR3 protein: CASSIPGTGSDEQYF
CDR3 DNA: TGTGCCAGTAGTATTCCCGGGACAGGGAGCGACGAGCAGTACTTC

V gene: TRBV7-2
D gene: -
clone size: -
J gene: TRBJ2-7
CDR3 protein: CASSLAAGSYEQYF
CDR3 DNA: TGTGCCAGCAGCTTAGCTGCGGGGTCCTACGAGCAGTACTTC

V gene: TRBV3-1/TRBV3-2
D gene: -
clone size: few
J gene: TRBJ2-7
CDR3 protein: CASSQQTGHHEQYF
CDR3 DNA: TGTGCCAGCAGCCAACAAACGGGACACCACGAGCAGTACTTC

V gene: TRBV5-1
D gene: -
clone size: -
J gene: TRBJ2-1
CDR3 protein: CASSLGSNYNEQFF
CDR3 DNA: TGCGCCAGCAGCTTGGGGAGCAACTACAATGAGCAGTTCTTC

V gene: TRBV7-9
D gene: TRBD2
clone size: -
J gene: TRBJ2-3
CDR3 protein: CASSFSGLVYTDTQYF
CDR3 DNA: TGTGCCAGCAGCTTCTCGGGACTAGTGTACACAGATACGCAGTATTTT

V gene: TRBV13
D gene: TRBD2
clone size: -
J gene: TRBJ2-2
CDR3 protein: CASSLDLGLAESTGELFF
CDR3 DNA: TGTGCCAGCAGCTTAGACCTCGGACTAGCGGAATCCACCGGGGAGCTGTTTTTT

V gene: TRBV4-2
D gene: -
clone size: -
J gene: TRBJ2-5
CDR3 protein: CASSQENKETQYF
CDR3 DNA: TGTGCCAGCAGCCAAGAAAACAAAGAGACCCAGTACTTC

V gene: TRBV7-9
D gene: -
clone size: -
J gene: TRBJ1-1
CDR3 protein: CASSLGQYTEAFF
CDR3 DNA: TGTGCCAGCAGCCTTGGACAGTACACTGAAGCTTTCTTT

V gene: TRBV2
D gene: -
clone size: once
J gene: TRBJ2-7
CDR3 protein: CASSDRYEQYF
CDR3 DNA: TGTGCCAGCAGTGATCGGTACGAGCAGTACTTC

V gene: TRBV28
D gene: -
clone size: few
J gene: TRBJ2-7
CDR3 protein: CASSFGGQYYEQYF
CDR3 DNA: TGTGCCAGCAGTTTTGGCGGACAGTACTACGAGCAGTACTTC

V gene: TRBV19
D gene: TRBD1
clone size: few
J gene: TRBJ1-3
CDR3 protein: CASSTTGAGNTIYF
CDR3 DNA: TGTGCCAGTAGTACTACAGGGGCTGGAAACACCATATATTTT

V gene: TRBV6-5
D gene: TRBD1
clone size: -
J gene: TRBJ2-7
CDR3 protein: CASRADRGTYEQYF
CDR3 DNA: TGTGCCAGCAGGGCTGACAGGGGGACCTACGAGCAGTACTTC

V gene: TRBV7-9
D gene: -
clone size: -
J gene: TRBJ2-5
CDR3 protein: CASSSGLPGTQYF
CDR3 DNA: TGTGCCAGCAGCTCGGGACTCCCAGGGACCCAGTACTTC

V gene: TRBV5-1
D gene: -
clone size: once
J gene: TRBJ2-1
CDR3 protein: CASSLEGVNEQFF
CDR3 DNA: TGCGCCAGCAGCTTGGAGGGGGTAAATGAGCAGTTCTTC

V gene: TRBV28
D gene: -
clone size: -
J gene: TRBJ1-1
CDR3 protein: CASSAYRNLNTEAFF
CDR3 DNA: TGTGCCAGCAGTGCATACAGGAATTTGAACACTGAAGCTTTCTTT

V gene: TRBV3-1/TRBV3-2
D gene: -
clone size: -
J gene: TRBJ1-2
CDR3 protein: CASSQADQGIRYGYTF
CDR3 DNA: TGTGCCAGCAGCCAAGCTGATCAGGGGATTCGGTATGGCTACACCTTC

V gene: TRBV18
D gene: -
clone size: once
J gene: TRBJ1-4
CDR3 protein: CASSQSLGEKLFF
CDR3 DNA: TGTGCCAGCTCACAATCCCTGGGCGAAAAACTGTTTTTT